The rows below give T cell receptor beta chains drawn from one sample of a study of cytomegalovirus exposure and HLA in healthy donors. Clones were sequenced by immunoSEQ multiplex PCR, and TCRdb holds only the in-frame ones, with some missing. This sample carries some 190,000 clones, about 89% of them seen once, and the ten largest clones take approximately 7.7%. Sequencing was performed on PBMCs. These receptors were collected from a man younger than 45 in good health and CMV-seropositive. Both conserved end residues are part of each CDR3. D genes are given only for firm matches. Clone size is not always given. Where it is, it says once, few, many or a class for expanded clones.

CDR3nt,CDR3aa,v_gene,d_gene,j_gene,abundance
TGTGCTAGTGGTTCCGATTACGAGCAGTACTTC,CASGSDYEQYF,TRBV12-5,NA,TRBJ2-7,NA
TGTGCCAGCAGCCAAATGCGGGAGGGCACCGAGCAGTACTTC,CASSQMREGTEQYF,TRBV27,TRBD2,TRBJ2-7,NA
TGCGCCAGCAGCCAAGATGCGGGAGGCACAGATACGCAGTATTTT,CASSQDAGGTDTQYF,TRBV4-1,TRBD2,TRBJ2-3,NA
TGCGCCAGCAGCTTAGGGGCCGAAGAAAAACTGTTTTTT,CASSLGAEEKLFF,TRBV5-1,NA,TRBJ1-4,NA
TGTGCCAGCAGCTTTCCGACGGGCAGGGGGCTACTCGAGCAGTACTTC,CASSFPTGRGLLEQYF,TRBV28,TRBD1,TRBJ2-7,once
TGTGCCTGGGCCTCAGGGGCGTCCGGGGAGCTGTTTTTT,CAWASGASGELFF,TRBV30,NA,TRBJ2-2,NA
TGTGCCAGCTCACCAGGATCGGGCACTGAAGCTTTCTTT,CASSPGSGTEAFF,TRBV18,NA,TRBJ1-1,once
TGTGCCAGCAGCCCTGGGACTAGTACCACAGATACGCAGTATTTT,CASSPGTSTTDTQYF,TRBV5-6,TRBD2,TRBJ2-3,NA
TGTGCCAGCAGTTTAAGCGGCACCAGGGCAGGGACTGAAGCTTTCTTT,CASSLSGTRAGTEAFF,TRBV27,NA,TRBJ1-1,NA
TGCGCCAGCAGCTTGGAGGGGCCCTACAATGAGCAGTTCTTC,CASSLEGPYNEQFF,TRBV5-1,NA,TRBJ2-1,NA
TGCGCCAGCAGCCCGGGACTAGCGGCTTGGGAGACCCAGTACTTC,CASSPGLAAWETQYF,TRBV5-1,TRBD2,TRBJ2-5,once
TGTGCCAGCAGACCACTAGCGGGGTATAGCCACAATGAGCAGTTCTTC,CASRPLAGYSHNEQFF,TRBV27,TRBD2,TRBJ2-1,NA
TGTGCCAGCAGTTTATTCGCTCGTGGGGGGGGAGATACGCAGTATTTT,CASSLFARGGGDTQYF,TRBV27,TRBD2,TRBJ2-3,NA
TGTGCCAGCACCTACCGGGGGGCGGCGCACTATGGCTACACCTTC,CASTYRGAAHYGYTF,TRBV7-2,NA,TRBJ1-2,NA
TGCGCCAGCAGCTTCAGGAGCGGCCAAGAGACCCAGTACTTC,CASSFRSGQETQYF,TRBV5-1,NA,TRBJ2-5,NA
TGCGCCAGCAGTGAGGGTGGTTACGAGCAGTACTTC,CASSEGGYEQYF,TRBV10-1,NA,TRBJ2-7,NA
TGTGCCAGCTCTGGTATGGGCCGAAGCTCCTACGAGCAGTACTTC,CASSGMGRSSYEQYF,TRBV11-3,NA,TRBJ2-7,NA
TGCAGCGTTGAAGGGTACAATGAGCAGTTCTTC,CSVEGYNEQFF,TRBV29-1,NA,TRBJ2-1,many
TGTGCCACCAGCAGCACGGGGACGGTGAACTATGGCTACACCTTC,CATSSTGTVNYGYTF,TRBV15,NA,TRBJ1-2,NA
TGTGCCAGTGAGGGGGAAAGCTACGAGCAGTACTTC,CASEGESYEQYF,TRBV6-6,NA,TRBJ2-7,NA
TGTGCCAGCAGTTCCTGGGACACTCCGGTGGGGAACACTGAAGCTTTCTTT,CASSSWDTPVGNTEAFF,TRBV27,NA,TRBJ1-1,NA
TGTGCCACCAGCAGAGATGTATACTCTGGGGCCAACGTCCTGACTTTC,CATSRDVYSGANVLTF,TRBV15,NA,TRBJ2-6,NA
TGCGCCAGCAGCCAAGGAGGAGTGGGGTACGAGCAGTACTTC,CASSQGGVGYEQYF,TRBV4-1,NA,TRBJ2-7,NA
TGTGCCAGCAGTGACGATGAAAAACTGTTTTTT,CASSDDEKLFF,TRBV2,NA,TRBJ1-4,NA
TGCAGCGTTACTATGACAGGGGGCTCTGGAAACACCATATATTTT,CSVTMTGGSGNTIYF,TRBV29-1,TRBD1,TRBJ1-3,NA
TGCAGCGCTGGCCCACAGGACGAGCAGTACTTC,CSAGPQDEQYF,TRBV29-1,NA,TRBJ2-7,NA
TGTGCCAGCAGTGGAGAACTAGCGGGGAACACAGATACGCAGTATTTT,CASSGELAGNTDTQYF,TRBV2,TRBD2,TRBJ2-3,few
TGCGCCAGCAGCCAAGGGGGACAGCCGGCCTATGGCTACACCTTC,CASSQGGQPAYGYTF,TRBV4-3,TRBD1,TRBJ1-2,NA
TGTGCCAGCAGCTTGTCCAGGCGGGACATTCAGTACTTC,CASSLSRRDIQYF,TRBV5-6,NA,TRBJ2-4,NA
TGTGCCAGCAGCCCCCGGGACAGGGCGCGGTCAGATACGCAGTATTTT,CASSPRDRARSDTQYF,TRBV9,TRBD1,TRBJ2-3,NA
TGTGCCAGCAGCCTGACGCGCGTTTACGAGCAGTACTTC,CASSLTRVYEQYF,TRBV11-3,NA,TRBJ2-7,NA
TGTGCCAGCAGCGCTAGCGGGACCACAGATACGCAGTATTTT,CASSASGTTDTQYF,TRBV7-9,TRBD2,TRBJ2-3,NA